This passage covers 19 T cell receptor beta chains from one sample sequenced in a study of T cell responses to AZD1222 COVID-19 vaccine. Generated by immunoSEQ multiplex PCR, the TCRdb table keeps only in-frame clones and is missing some. The table shows roughly 120,000 clones, with more than 85% occurring only once. The starting material was peripheral blood, obtained 28 days after the second AZD1222 dose. These receptors came from an adult who received the AZD1222 COVID-19 vaccine.

This chain joins TRBV5-4 and TRBJ1-2, with D perhaps matching TRBD1 (5 bases). Trimming took 3 bases from V and 7 from J, leaving 19 bases between them. Germline values: CDR1 SGHNT, CDR2 YYREEE (reference sequence). The CDR3 consists of 15 residues. DNA for the CDR3: TGTGCCAGCAGCTACGGGGGGGGATTTGCGGGTGGCTACACCTTC. Translated: CASSYGGGFAGGYTF.

This chain uses TRBV6-5 with TRBJ2-3; 9 positions match TRBD2. Germline V gene lookup returns CDR1 MNHEY and CDR2 SVGAGI. The CDR3 is 14 amino acids. V trimming: 6 bases; J trimming: 9 bases; junction bases outside the gene matches: 10. The CDR3 region has the DNA TGTGCCAGCAGCGGAGCGGGAGGAGGTAGAACGCAGTATTTT. Amino acids: CASSGAGGGRTQYF.

This chain connects TRBV14 to TRBJ1-6, with D possibly matching TRBD1 (6 bases). V lost 0 bases and J lost 10, with 16 bases in between. This CDR3 is 16 amino acids long. Germline V lookup: CDR1 SGHDN, CDR2 FVKESK. The CDR3 bases are TGTGCCAGCAGCCAAGAGGGGGCAGGGACCGGGTCACCCCTCCACTTT. Translating gives CASSQEGAGTGSPLHF.

The CDR3 sequence: CASSSRQANTEAFF. DNA of the CDR3: TGTGCCAGCAGCTCCAGACAGGCAAACACTGAAGCTTTCTTT. This rearrangement joins TRBV7-8 to TRBJ1-1; D possibly corresponds to TRBD1 (6 bases). The V gene's germline CDR1 is SGHVS and CDR2 FQNEAQ. This CDR3 contains 14 residues. V was pared by 4 bases and J by 2 bases, with 11 bases between.

The CDR3 nucleotides are TGTGCCAGCAGTCCGACCTCTAATGAAAAACTGTTTTTT. It codes for CASSPTSNEKLFF. V gene TRBV12-3 or TRBV12-4 combines with J gene TRBJ1-4; D is ambiguous. This CDR3 comprises 13 residues. V dropped 5 bases and J dropped 3 bases, with 7 bases sitting between them.

The chain recombines TRBV5-4 with TRBJ2-7; D is unresolved. Between the trimmed V and J ends, which lost 2 bases and 4 bases, there was a span of 10 bases. The CDR3 contains 13 residues. In germline, CDR1 is SGHNT, CDR2 YYREEE (reference sequence). CDR3 nucleotides: TGTGCCAGCAGCTTCAATAGGGCGTACGAGCAGTACTTC. Its translation: CASSFNRAYEQYF.

The chain employs TRBV15 and TRBJ2-3, with 8 bases that match TRBD1. Trimming at V came to 1 base and at J to 6 bases, leaving 9 bases not matched to a gene. Looked up from germline, CDR1 is LNHNV and CDR2 is YYDKDF (reference sequence). This CDR3 is 16 amino acids long. The CDR3 loop reads CATSRGDRGFADTQYF. The CDR3 DNA is TGTGCCACCAGCAGAGGAGACAGGGGCTTTGCGGATACGCAGTATTTT.

J is TRBJ2-1 and V is TRBV24-1, with unresolved D. The CDR3 runs 16 residues. V was cut by 3 bases and J by 0 bases, with 11 bases left in between. Germline V gene data show CDR1 as KGHDR and CDR2 as SFDVKD. CDR3 amino acids: CATSDSSPSSYNEQFF. DNA for the CDR3: TGTGCCACCAGTGATAGCAGCCCTAGCTCCTACAATGAGCAGTTCTTC.

The V call is TRBV5-1, the J call TRBJ1-1; 8 nucleotides agree with TRBD1. V dropped 0 bases and J dropped 4; count of bases not matched to a gene: 17. Germline V gives CDR1 SGHRS, CDR2 YFSETQ. CDR3 length: 19 amino acids. CDR3 sequence reads: CASSLVVISGGEGSTEAFF. The CDR3 coding sequence is TGCGCCAGCAGCTTGGTGGTGATATCAGGGGGCGAGGGAAGCACTGAAGCTTTCTTT.

The V and J genes are TRBV5-4 and TRBJ1-1, with unresolved D. Germline loops: CDR1 SGHNT, CDR2 YYREEE (reference sequence). Trimming removed 4 bases from V and 0 bases from J, with 7 bases in between. The CDR3 length is 13 residues. The DNA for the CDR3 is TGTGCCAGCAGCCCAGAGATGAACACTGAAGCTTTCTTT. Translating it yields CASSPEMNTEAFF. Full variable domain (missing parts from reference TRBV5-4 and TRBJ1-1): ETGVTQSPTHLIKTRGQQVTLRCSSQSGHNTVSWYQQALGQGPQFIFQYYREEENGRGNFPPRFSGLQFPNYSSELNVNALELDDSALYLCASSPEMNTEAFFGQGTRLTVV.

The gene calls are TRBV3-1 (or the pseudogene TRBV3-2) and TRBJ2-1; 9 bases agree with TRBD2. The CDR3 is 16 residues long. Unmatched junction bases numbered 9, after V lost 4 bases and J lost 5 bases. Germline V CDR1 and CDR2: LGHDT, YNNKEL (reference sequence). The CDR3 DNA follows: TGTGCCAGCAGCCCCTTGAATAGCGGGGGCAACAATGAGCAGTTCTTC. Encoded protein: CASSPLNSGGNNEQFF.

The V call is TRBV7-9, the J call TRBJ1-1; D ambiguous. The CDR3 is 11 residues long. Trimming removed 6 bases from V and 10 bases from J, with 12 bases in between. Germline V gene lookup returns CDR1 SEHNR and CDR2 FQNEAQ (reference sequence). The CDR3 DNA follows: TGTGCCAGCAGACGAGGGCAGGTAGCTTTCTTT. Amino acid sequence: CASRRGQVAFF. Based on the CDR3 plus reference TRBV7-9 and TRBJ1-1, the full variable domain is DTGVSQNPRHKITKRGQNVTFRCDPISEHNRLYWYRQTLGQGPEFLTYFQNEAQLEKSRLLSDRFSAERPKGSFSTLEIQRTEQGDSAMYLCASRRGQVAFFGQGTRLTVV.

The genes are TRBV11-3 and TRBJ2-5, with TRBD2 identical over 7 bases. After removal of 1 base from V and 1 base from J, the junction contained 6 bases not matched to a gene. Germline-derived CDR1 and CDR2 are SGHNT and YENEEA. There are 16 residues in the CDR3. Here the CDR3 reads CASSLGSGGSQETQYF. The CDR3, as DNA: TGTGCCAGCAGCTTAGGTTCGGGGGGTTCCCAAGAGACCCAGTACTTC.

The J gene is TRBJ1-1, the V gene TRBV6-5; possible D gene TRBD1, 6 bases. CDR3 length: 11 amino acids. CDR1 is MNHEY and CDR2 is SVGAGI in the germline V gene. V lost 6 bases, J lost 11 bases, and 13 bases lay in between. Here the CDR3 reads CASRNRVAAFF. The CDR3 DNA follows: TGTGCCAGCAGAAACAGGGTTGCGGCTTTCTTT.

CDR3 loop: CASSQSTGTSGNTIYF. The CDR3 nucleotides are TGCGCCAGCAGCCAATCCACAGGGACCTCTGGAAACACCATATATTTT. V gene TRBV4-3 combines with J gene TRBJ1-3, with D maybe TRBD1 (6 bases). Looked up from germline, CDR1 is LGHNA and CDR2 is YSLEER. CDR3 length equals 16 residues. Trimming removed 2 bases from V and 0 bases from J, with 11 bases in between.

The genes are TRBV9 and TRBJ2-2, with a possible D match to TRBD1 (6 bases). The CDR3 runs to 14 residues. Trimming pared 3 bases from V and 6 bases from J, leaving 12 bases between. CDR1 is SGDLS and CDR2 is YYNGEE in the germline V gene. CDR3 sequence reads: CASSGYRASGELFF. CDR3 in DNA: TGTGCCAGCAGCGGATACAGGGCCTCCGGGGAGCTGTTTTTT. Drawing the rest from reference TRBV9 and TRBJ2-2, the complete variable domain is DSGVTQTPKHLITATGQRVTLRCSPRSGDLSVYWYQQSLDQGLQFLIQYYNGEERAKGNILERFSAQQFPDLHSELNLSSLELGDSALYFCASSGYRASGELFFGEGSRLTVL.

The sample holds one count of this clone. The gene calls are TRBV14 and TRBJ1-3, with D perhaps matching TRBD1 (6 bases). There are 15 residues in the CDR3. The V end was cut by 3 bases, the J end by 1 base, with 10 bases between. CDR1 is SGHDN and CDR2 is FVKESK in the germline V gene. The CDR3 DNA reads as TGTGCCAGCAGCCACAGGGGTTCATCTGGAAACACCATATATTTT. Translating it yields CASSHRGSSGNTIYF.

This chain joins TRBV19 and TRBJ2-2, with a weak D call TRBD1 (5 bases). Germline loops: CDR1 LNHDA, CDR2 SQIVND (reference sequence). The V gene lost 7 bases and the J gene lost 5 bases, with 14 bases spanning the gap. The CDR3 has 14 residues. The CDR3 coding sequence is TGTGCCAGTAAATTGCAGGGTCAGACCGGGGAGCTGTTTTTT. It translates to CASKLQGQTGELFF.

The J gene is TRBJ1-1, the V gene TRBV5-1, with TRBD1 matching 9 bases. Trimming removed 5 bases from V and 5 bases from J; junction bases left unmatched: 7. This CDR3 has 14 residues. Germline V gene sequence: CDR1 SGHRS, CDR2 YFSETQ. The CDR3 region is CASRRDRVWTEAFF. CDR3 coding DNA: TGCGCCAGCAGACGGGACAGGGTGTGGACTGAAGCTTTCTTT.